The 23 T cell receptor beta chains below were found in one sample sequenced in a study of blood T cells in healthy people across ages. A second PCR, run for about 7 to 11 cycles, used a sample-barcoded 5' primer plus a J-beta primer mix. A single record per CDR3 protein comes from TCRdb applying MiXCR to the 5' RACE reads. The sample shows fewer than 800,000 distinct CDR3 sequences, roughly 49% of them seen only once. Sequenced material: blood. All receptors come from a woman aged 60 to 75 in good health.

The chain joins TRBV6-5 to TRBJ2-7, with D perhaps matching TRBD2 (6 bases). Per the germline V gene, CDR1 is MNHEY and CDR2 is SVGAGI. The CDR3 extends over 12 amino acids. Trimming stripped 6 bases from V and 4 bases from J, with 10 bases between. CDR3 in amino acids: CASSRGLYEQYF. The DNA of the CDR3 is TGTGCCAGCAGCCGCGGACTATACGAGCAGTACTTC.

The V call is TRBV15, the J call TRBJ2-1; D gene unclear. There are 12 residues in the CDR3. Trimming left V 2 bases short and J 9 bases short, with 8 bases between. In germline, CDR1 is LNHNV, CDR2 YYDKDF (reference sequence). The CDR3 DNA follows: TGTGCCACCAGCAGATCCGCTGGTGAGCAGTTCTTC. As protein: CATSRSAGEQFF.

The chain is built from TRBV12-3 or TRBV12-4 and TRBJ2-7, with D perhaps TRBD1 or TRBD2 (5 bases each). Trimming removed 6 bases from V and 0 bases from J, with 15 bases in between. CDR3 length: 15 residues. CDR3 sequence reads: CASSSPGRYSYEQYF. In DNA, the CDR3 is TGTGCCAGCAGCTCACCGGGACGGTACTCCTACGAGCAGTACTTC.

This chain joins TRBV16 and TRBJ2-2; D not resolved. The V gene lost 1 base and the J gene lost 6 bases, with 6 bases spanning the gap. The CDR3 contains 13 residues. Germline-derived CDR1 and CDR2 are KGHSY and FQNENV. Written as DNA, the CDR3 is TGTGCCAGCAGCCAATTTGGTTCCGGGGAGCTGTTTTTT. Its translation: CASSQFGSGELFF. Full variable domain (remainder filled in from reference TRBV16 and TRBJ2-2): GEEVAQTPKHLVRGEGQKAKLYCAPIKGHSYVFWYQQVLKNEFKFLISFQNENVFDETGMPKERFSAKCLPNSPCSLEIQATKLEDSAVYFCASSQFGSGELFFGEGSRLTVL.

Note on this clonotype: Germline is not matched at one junction end, which may reflect a read error. The genes are TRBV6-2 or TRBV6-3 and TRBJ2-1, with TRBD2 matching over 15 bases. The germline CDR1 and CDR2 sequences are MNHEY and SVGEGT. CDR3 length: 18 amino acids. In DNA, the CDR3 is TGTGCTAGCAGTTACGGGGGACTAGCGGGAGGAACCTACAGTGAGCAGTTCTTC. Translated, it gives CASSYGGLAGGTYSEQFF.

J is TRBJ2-7 and V is TRBV24-1, with D perhaps matching TRBD1 or TRBD2 (6 bases each). The CDR3 is 18 residues long. Trimming removed 2 bases from V and 7 bases from J, with 26 bases in between. Germline V gene sequence: CDR1 KGHDR, CDR2 SFDVKD. The chain's CDR3 is CATSDYGGPESSYNEQYF. CDR3 in DNA: TGTGCCACCAGTGATTATGGGGGGCCTGAAAGCTCCTACAATGAGCAGTACTTC.

This clonotype was counted only a few times. This chain joins TRBV18 and TRBJ2-1; the match to TRBD1 covers 9 bases. The germline gives CDR1 KGHSH, CDR2 LQKENI. The CDR3 is 16 residues long. Losses at the gene ends were 1 base for V and 5 bases for J; bases not matched to a gene: 6. The CDR3 DNA follows: TGTGCCAGCTCACCACTCGGGACAGGGAAGGACAATGAGCAGTTCTTC. It specifies CASSPLGTGKDNEQFF.

The V and J genes are TRBV5-5 and TRBJ2-7; 15 bases fit TRBD2. Germline CDR1 reads SGHKS; CDR2 reads YYEKEE (reference sequence). J lost 2 bases, V lost 6 bases, and 12 bases had no gene match. The CDR3 covers 18 residues. In DNA form, the CDR3 reads TGTGCCAGCACCCTCCGGACTAGCGGGAGGGCTCTCGCCTACGAGCAGTACTTC. It is translated as CASTLRTSGRALAYEQYF.

The chain combines TRBV15 with TRBJ2-1; D is unclear. Looked up from germline, CDR1 is LNHNV and CDR2 is YYDKDF (reference sequence). Trimming left V 0 bases short and J 7 bases short, with 7 bases between. CDR3 length: 13 residues. CDR3 protein: CATSRDTLNEQFF. The DNA of the CDR3 is TGTGCCACCAGCAGAGATACACTAAATGAGCAGTTCTTC.

The chain links TRBV20-1 to TRBJ2-3; possibly TRBD2 for D (5 bases). With 0 bases removed from V and 2 bases from J, the gap between germline ends came to 12 bases. Looked up from germline, CDR1 is DFQATT and CDR2 is SNEGSKA (reference sequence). The CDR3 loop spans 15 amino acids. In DNA form, the CDR3 reads TGCAGTGCTAGAGATCGGGGTAGCGTCACAGATACGCAGTATTTT. Amino acid sequence: CSARDRGSVTDTQYF.

This clonotype came up a few times. V and J are TRBV7-2 and TRBJ2-7, with 9 bases lining up with TRBD2. After removal of 2 bases from V and 1 base from J, the junction contained 9 bases not matched to a gene. The CDR3 runs to 17 residues. CDR1 SGHTA and CDR2 FQGNSA come from the germline V gene. The CDR3 loop reads CASSLRTSAQGSYEQYF. As DNA, the CDR3 is TGTGCCAGCAGCTTAAGGACTAGCGCACAGGGGTCCTACGAGCAGTACTTC. The entire variable domain, with the rest obtained from reference TRBV7-2 and TRBJ2-7, is as follows: GAGVSQSPSNKVTEKGKDVELRCDPISGHTALYWYRQSLGQGLEFLIYFQGNSAPDKSGLPSDRFSAERTGGSVSTLTIQRTQQEDSAVYLCASSLRTSAQGSYEQYFGPGTRLTVT.

Concerning this clonotype: Since a much larger clone is just one base distant, this may be a read error. The chain uses TRBV28 and TRBJ1-2, with a weak D call TRBD1 (6 bases). Germline V gene sequence: CDR1 MDHEN, CDR2 SYDVKM. This CDR3 has 12 amino acids. The CDR3 sequence is CAGSFRGYGYTF. CDR3 in DNA: TGTGCCGGCAGTTTCAGGGGCTATGGCTACACCTTC.

This clonotype was recorded only once. The chain uses TRBV24-1 and TRBJ2-1; 8 bases map to TRBD2. Trimming at V came to 7 bases and at J to 9 bases, leaving 13 bases not matched to a gene. The germline V gene encodes CDR1 KGHDR and CDR2 SFDVKD. This CDR3 contains 15 residues. The CDR3 DNA follows: TGTGCCACCAGCGCTACCGGGACTAGTATGGTTGAGCAGTTCTTC. Translating gives CATSATGTSMVEQFF.

The rearrangement links TRBV28 to TRBJ2-5; 11 nucleotides agree with TRBD2. The trim removed 2 bases at V and 2 bases at J, leaving 7 bases unmatched. CDR1 is MDHEN and CDR2 is SYDVKM in the germline V gene. CDR3 length: 17 amino acids. The CDR3 DNA reads as TGTGCCAGCAGTTTACTAGCGGGAGGTCCGGTTCAAGAGACCCAGTACTTC. Residues: CASSLLAGGPVQETQYF.

The V and J genes are TRBV20-1 and TRBJ1-5; possible D gene TRBD1, 6 bases. Germline V lookup: CDR1 DFQATT, CDR2 SNEGSKA (reference sequence). Trimming took off 6 bases at V and 1 base at J, with 13 bases between the two ends. There are 14 residues in the CDR3. In nucleotides, the CDR3 is TGCAGTGCCCCGACAGGTTGGAGCAATCAGCCCCAGCATTTT. As protein: CSAPTGWSNQPQHF.

The V call is TRBV20-1, the J call TRBJ2-3, with D hard to call. Germline V gene lookup returns CDR1 DFQATT and CDR2 SNEGSKA (reference sequence). There are 16 residues in the CDR3. V was clipped by 1 base and J by 2 bases, with 16 bases between them. CDR3 sequence reads: CSARGPMGIVTDTQYF. The CDR3, as DNA: TGCAGTGCTAGAGGGCCAATGGGAATCGTCACAGATACGCAGTATTTT.

The chain uses TRBV6-2 or TRBV6-3 and TRBJ2-7, with a possible D match to TRBD1 (6 bases). The CDR3 totals 16 residues. CDR1 and CDR2 from the germline V gene are MNHEY and SVGEGT. The V end lost 6 bases, the J end lost 0 bases, and 18 bases lay between the germline ends. CDR3 sequence (DNA): TGTGCCAGCAGAACGCGAACAGACAGGAGCTCCTACGAGCAGTACTTC. Translation: CASRTRTDRSSYEQYF.

V usage is TRBV7-6 and J usage is TRBJ2-7; 7 bases map to TRBD2. CDR3 size: 14 residues. With V trimmed by 4 bases and J by 7 bases, 10 bases remained unmatched. CDR1 SGHVS and CDR2 FNYEAQ come from the germline V gene. The CDR3 DNA follows: TGTGCCAGCAGCTCTAGCGGACCAAGGCGGGAGCAGTACTTC. Residues: CASSSSGPRREQYF. The whole variable domain, filled in from reference TRBV7-6 and TRBJ2-7, reads GAGVSQSPRYKVTKRGQDVALRCDPISGHVSLYWYRQALGQGPEFLTYFNYEAQQDKSGLPNDRFSAERPEGSISTLTIQRTEQRDSAMYRCASSSSGPRREQYFGPGTRLTVT.

The CDR3 coding sequence is TGTGCCAGCAGCCGAGATGGGGGGGCTTACTACGAGCAGTACTTC. Protein product: CASSRDGGAYYEQYF. The genes are TRBV7-8 and TRBJ2-7; weak D call: TRBD2 (7 bases). Trimming pared 5 bases from V and 3 bases from J, leaving 17 bases between. From germline, CDR1 is SGHVS and CDR2 FQNEAQ. There are 15 residues in the CDR3.

This sequence joins TRBV7-2 and TRBJ2-7, with TRBD1 matching 9 bases. Germline V CDR1 and CDR2: SGHTA, FQGNSA. The V segment lost 3 bases and the J segment 1 base; nucleotides outside the gene matches: 7. The CDR3 is 16 amino acids. The CDR3 nucleotides are TGTGCCAGCAGCTTCCTGCTGGGACAGGGTTCCTACGAGCAGTACTTC. Amino acid sequence: CASSFLLGQGSYEQYF.

The CDR3 coding sequence is TGCGCCAGCAGCTTGAGGATGGAGACCCAGTACTTC. Translated, it gives CASSLRMETQYF. The chain employs TRBV5-1 and TRBJ2-5; D gene ambiguous. Looked up from germline, CDR1 is SGHRS and CDR2 is YFSETQ. The CDR3 totals 12 residues. V dropped 1 base and J dropped 5 bases, with 6 bases sitting between them. The full variable domain, rest sourced from reference TRBV5-1 and TRBJ2-5, is KAGVTQTPRYLIKTRGQQVTLSCSPISGHRSVSWYQQTPGQGLQFLFEYFSETQRNKGNFPGRFSGRQFSNSRSEMNVSTLELGDSALYLCASSLRMETQYFGPGTRLLVL.

CDR3 sequence: CASSRAFTLGQGADTEAFF. CDR3 bases: TGCGCCAGCAGCCGTGCCTTTACCTTGGGACAGGGGGCAGACACTGAAGCTTTCTTT. This rearrangement joins TRBV5-1 to TRBJ1-1; 12 bases agree with TRBD1. Germline V gives CDR1 SGHRS, CDR2 YFSETQ. The junction had 16 bases not matched to a gene; V was cut back by 4 bases and J by 3 bases. The CDR3 spans 19 residues.

The chain is built from TRBV21-1 and TRBJ1-1. TRBV21-1 is given as a pseudogene. CDR3 length equals 16 residues. The CDR3 reads CASSKSYESMNTEAFF. CDR3 in DNA: TGTGCCAGCAGCAAAAGTTATGAGAGTATGAACACTGAAGCTTTCTTT.